Each of the 5 T cell receptor beta chains below was sequenced from the same sample in a study of blood T cell repertoires in COVID-19. Profiling relied on immunoSEQ multiplex PCR, and the TCRdb table lists in-frame clones only, not all of them. The sample carries 150,000 to 200,000 clones, approximately 86% recorded once. Sequencing was carried out using peripheral blood. The receptors come from a woman of 80 years or more with COVID-19, enrolled during active disease.

This chain uses TRBV20-1 with TRBJ2-2, with 12 positions matching TRBD2. Germline CDR1 reads DFQATT; CDR2 reads SNEGSKA (reference sequence). The CDR3 loop spans 17 amino acids. J gave up 4 bases and V 3 bases, and 9 bases lay outside the gene matches. For the CDR3, the DNA is TGCAGTGCTAGTGTACTAGCGGGAGGTCTAGGCACCGGGGAGCTGTTTTTT. Amino acids: CSASVLAGGLGTGELFF.

This clone was picked up one time. The chain combines TRBV28 with TRBJ2-5, with D maybe TRBD1 (6 bases). Between the trimmed V and J ends, which lost 8 bases and 1 base, there was a span of 8 bases. The CDR3 is 12 amino acids. Germline V gene data show CDR1 as MDHEN and CDR2 as SYDVKM. The CDR3 DNA reads as TGTGCCAGCCGCAGGGGCCAAGAGACCCAGTACTTC. This sequence encodes CASRRGQETQYF.

The V and J genes are TRBV4-1 and TRBJ2-3, with 9 bases fitting TRBD1. V lost 3 bases to trimming and J lost 1 base; unmatched junction nucleotides: 8. This CDR3 comprises 17 residues. Germline CDR1 and CDR2: MGHRA and YSYEKL. In DNA form, the CDR3 reads TGCGCCAGCAGCCAGGGACAGGGAAGAGGAGGCACAGATACGCAGTATTTT. Translated, it gives CASSQGQGRGGTDTQYF.

The J gene is TRBJ2-7, the V gene TRBV19; 10 nucleotides align to TRBD1. Germline CDR1 is LNHDA and CDR2 is SQIVND (reference sequence). The CDR3 covers 14 residues. The trim removed 6 bases at V and 2 bases at J, leaving 4 bases unmatched. The CDR3 spells CASRLGQGTYEQYF. In nucleotides, the CDR3 is TGTGCCAGTAGACTGGGACAGGGGACCTACGAGCAGTACTTC.

The rearrangement joins TRBV3-1 (or the pseudogene TRBV3-2) to TRBJ2-1; TRBD2 agrees at 10 bases. Germline V gives CDR1 LGHDT, CDR2 YNNKEL (reference sequence). After removal of 4 bases from V and 8 bases from J, the junction contained 11 bases not matched to a gene. This CDR3 has 16 amino acids. CDR3 protein: CASSPTGPSGSYEQFF. The CDR3 region has the DNA TGTGCCAGCAGCCCAACTGGGCCTAGCGGGAGTTATGAGCAGTTCTTC.